One and the same sample provided the 12 T cell receptor beta chains below, sequenced in a study of T cells after yellow fever vaccination. TCRdb re-called the 5' RACE reads through MiXCR, storing one row per CDR3 protein. The table includes tens of thousands of distinct CDR3 sequences, 3.4% detected once. Here the sequenced sample was PBMCs, either bulk or a sorted T-cell subset (CD4+, CD8+, memory, or dextramer-sorted; not recorded which), taken approximately 47 days after the first yellow fever vaccination. Receptors originate from a man younger than 35 who received the YFV17D yellow fever vaccine.

In this sample, this clonotype turned up many times. The gene calls are TRBV6-2 or TRBV6-3 and TRBJ1-2; the D is unclear. Germline V CDR1 and CDR2: MNHEY, SVGEGT. V lost 1 base to trimming and J lost 6 bases, with 6 bases between them. This CDR3 contains 12 residues. The DNA of the CDR3 is TGTGCCAGCAGTTACTGGACGGATGGCTACACCTTC. Protein sequence: CASSYWTDGYTF.

Only a few counts were recorded for this clonotype. The chain has TRBV13 and TRBJ1-1, with a tentative D call TRBD1 (5 bases). Germline-derived CDR1 and CDR2 are PRHDT and FYEKMQ (reference sequence). V was trimmed by 11 bases and J by 1 base, leaving 32 bases between them. The CDR3 loop spans 19 amino acids. The CDR3 bases are TGTGCCCTCAGTTTAGGCCCCAGGGTGTCTATGGCTCGGAACACTGAAGCTTTCTTT. Residues: CALSLGPRVSMARNTEAFF.

This clonotype was recorded at least ten times. The chain has TRBV19 and TRBJ1-5; D is unclear. Germline lookup yields CDR1 LNHDA and CDR2 SQIVND (reference sequence). V was trimmed by 1 base and J by 3 bases, leaving 4 bases between them. The CDR3 spans 13 residues. The DNA of the CDR3 is TGTGCCAGTAGTATAGGATACAATCAGCCCCAGCATTTT. Translated, it gives CASSIGYNQPQHF.

This clonotype came up many times. The chain carries TRBV12-3 or TRBV12-4 and TRBJ1-5, with D tentatively TRBD1 (5 bases). Trimming removed 1 base at V and 7 bases at J, with 5 bases between. There are 12 residues in the CDR3. The CDR3 region is CASSLGGQPQHF. CDR3 sequence (DNA): TGTGCCAGCAGTTTAGGGGGCCAGCCCCAGCATTTT.

The table lists this clonotype with many counts. DNA for the CDR3: TGTGCCAGCAGCTCCAGACTGAACACTGAAGCTTTCTTT. This translates into CASSSRLNTEAFF. The chain uses TRBV2 and TRBJ1-1; no firm D call. The CDR3 runs 13 residues. V lost 6 bases to trimming and J lost 0 bases, with 8 bases between them. CDR1 and CDR2 from the germline V gene are SNHLY and FYNNEI.

This clonotype was seen ten or more times. The chain is built from TRBV4-2 and TRBJ2-5; the match to TRBD2 covers 7 bases. CDR3 length: 15 residues. J gave up 2 bases and V 1 base, and 4 bases lay outside the gene matches. Germline loops: CDR1 LGHNA, CDR2 YNFKEQ. The DNA for the CDR3 is TGTGCCAGCAGCCAAGGTCTAGCGGCGCAAGAGACCCAGTACTTC. It specifies CASSQGLAAQETQYF.

This clonotype showed up many times. The J gene is TRBJ2-5, the V gene TRBV4-2; 11 bases map to TRBD2. Germline V gene lookup returns CDR1 LGHNA and CDR2 YNFKEQ. The CDR3 spans 15 residues. The junction had 6 bases not matched to a gene; V was cut back by 4 bases and J by 5 bases. DNA of the CDR3: TGTGCCAGCAGCCCGTTAGCGGGGGGGAAGGAGACCCAGTACTTC. As protein: CASSPLAGGKETQYF.

This clonotype has a count of ten or more. The gene calls are TRBV18 and TRBJ1-5; 8 positions match TRBD1. CDR1 is KGHSH and CDR2 is LQKENI in the germline V gene. The CDR3 has 16 residues. V shed 3 bases and J 7 bases; nucleotides not matched to a gene: 11. Here the CDR3 reads CASSPADRVISQPQHF. The CDR3 coding sequence is TGTGCCAGCTCACCGGCGGACAGGGTGATTAGCCAGCCCCAGCATTTT.

This clonotype was seen many times. The chain carries TRBV15 and TRBJ1-2, with a possible D match to TRBD1 (5 bases). V lost 3 bases to trimming and J lost 5 bases, with 16 bases between them. CDR1 is LNHNV, CDR2 YYDKDF, per germline (reference sequence). This CDR3 has 15 residues. CDR3 residues: CATSRGPPQRYGYTF. CDR3 coding DNA: TGTGCCACCAGCAGGGGACCTCCGCAGCGATATGGCTACACCTTC.

This clonotype appeared many times. The V gene is TRBV27, the J gene TRBJ2-2; unclear D gene. Trimming took off 10 bases at V and 2 bases at J, with 11 bases between the two ends. Germline assignment: CDR1 MNHEY and CDR2 SMNVEV (reference sequence). The CDR3 extends over 13 amino acids. CDR3 amino acids: CATGSANTGELFF. In DNA, the CDR3 is TGTGCCACTGGGTCGGCCAACACCGGGGAGCTGTTTTTT.

This clonotype was detected ten times or more. The chain carries TRBV3-1 and TRBJ1-6; D gene unclear. The germline V gene has CDR1 LGHDT and CDR2 YNNKEL (reference sequence). The CDR3 length is 14 residues. With 0 bases removed from V and 10 bases from J, the gap between germline ends came to 10 bases. This chain's CDR3 is CASSQDRKGSPLHF. CDR3 coding DNA: TGTGCCAGCAGCCAAGATCGGAAGGGATCACCCCTCCACTTT.

This clonotype was detected ten times or more. The V gene is TRBV6-5, the J gene TRBJ2-7; D call uncertain. The CDR3 loop spans 14 amino acids. The V and J ends lost 0 bases and 0 bases respectively, with 6 bases between them. Germline CDR1 reads MNHEY; CDR2 reads SVGAGI. CDR3 amino acids: CASSYSGSSYEQYF. DNA for the CDR3: TGTGCCAGCAGTTACTCGGGGTCCTCCTACGAGCAGTACTTC.